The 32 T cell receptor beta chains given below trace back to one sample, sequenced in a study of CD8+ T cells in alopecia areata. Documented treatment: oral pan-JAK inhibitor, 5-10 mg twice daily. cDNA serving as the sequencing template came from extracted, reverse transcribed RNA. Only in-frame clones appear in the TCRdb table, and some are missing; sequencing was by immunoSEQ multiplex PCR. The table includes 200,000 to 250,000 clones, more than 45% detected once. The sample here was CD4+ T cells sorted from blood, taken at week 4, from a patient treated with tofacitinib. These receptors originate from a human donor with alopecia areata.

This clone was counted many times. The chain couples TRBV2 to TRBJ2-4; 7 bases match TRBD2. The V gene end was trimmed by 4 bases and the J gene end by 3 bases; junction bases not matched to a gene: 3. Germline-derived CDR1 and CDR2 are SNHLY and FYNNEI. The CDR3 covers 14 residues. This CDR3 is CASSATSNKNIQYF. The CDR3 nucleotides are TGTGCCAGCAGTGCGACTAGCAACAAAAACATTCAGTACTTC.

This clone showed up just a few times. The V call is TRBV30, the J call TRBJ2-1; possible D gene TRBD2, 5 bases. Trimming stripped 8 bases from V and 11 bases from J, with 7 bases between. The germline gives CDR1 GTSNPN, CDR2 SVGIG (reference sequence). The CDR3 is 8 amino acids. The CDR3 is CARGKQFF. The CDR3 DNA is TGTGCCCGAGGGAAGCAGTTCTTC.

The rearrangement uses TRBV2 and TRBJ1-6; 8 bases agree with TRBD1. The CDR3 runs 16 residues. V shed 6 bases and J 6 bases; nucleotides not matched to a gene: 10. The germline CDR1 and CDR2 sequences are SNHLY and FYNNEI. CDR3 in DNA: TGTGCCAGCAGATTGAACCCGGGACAGGCTAATTCACCCCTCCACTTT. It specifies CASRLNPGQANSPLHF.

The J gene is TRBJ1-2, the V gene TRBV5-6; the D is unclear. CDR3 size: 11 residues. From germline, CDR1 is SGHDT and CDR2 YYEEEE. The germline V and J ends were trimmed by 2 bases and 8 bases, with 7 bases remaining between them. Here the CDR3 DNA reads TGTGCCAGCAGCTTCTTCACAGGCTACACCTTC. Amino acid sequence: CASSFFTGYTF.

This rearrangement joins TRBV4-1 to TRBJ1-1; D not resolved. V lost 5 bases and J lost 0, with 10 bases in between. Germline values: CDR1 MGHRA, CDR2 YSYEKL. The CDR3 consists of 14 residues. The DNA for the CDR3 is TGCGCCAGCAGCGCACTACAGATGAACACTGAAGCTTTCTTT. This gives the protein CASSALQMNTEAFF.

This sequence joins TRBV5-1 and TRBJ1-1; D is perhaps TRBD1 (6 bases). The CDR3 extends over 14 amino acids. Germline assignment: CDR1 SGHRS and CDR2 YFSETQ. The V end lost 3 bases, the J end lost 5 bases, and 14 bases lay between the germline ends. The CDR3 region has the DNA TGCGCCAGCAGCTCCCAGGGGCAAAGAACTGAAGCTTTCTTT. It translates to CASSSQGQRTEAFF.

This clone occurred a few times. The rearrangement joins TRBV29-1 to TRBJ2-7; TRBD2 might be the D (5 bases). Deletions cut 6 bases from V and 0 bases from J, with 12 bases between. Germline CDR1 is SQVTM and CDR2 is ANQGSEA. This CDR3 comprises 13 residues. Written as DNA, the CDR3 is TGCAGCGTCATACTAGTGAGCTCCTACGAGCAGTACTTC. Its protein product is CSVILVSSYEQYF.

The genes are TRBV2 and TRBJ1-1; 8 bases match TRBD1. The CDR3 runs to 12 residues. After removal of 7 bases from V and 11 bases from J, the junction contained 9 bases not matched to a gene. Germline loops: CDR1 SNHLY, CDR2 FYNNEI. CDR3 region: CASTLQGGAAFF. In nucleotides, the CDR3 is TGTGCCAGCACCCTACAGGGGGGGGCGGCTTTCTTT.

CDR3: CASSTLTANYGYTF. The DNA of the CDR3 is TGTGCCAGCAGCACTTTGACAGCTAACTATGGCTACACCTTC. V is TRBV11-2 and J is TRBJ1-2; possibly TRBD1 for D (5 bases). The V end lost 5 bases, the J end lost 0 bases, and 10 bases lay between the germline ends. Germline V lookup: CDR1 SGHAT, CDR2 FQNNGV. This CDR3 has 14 amino acids.

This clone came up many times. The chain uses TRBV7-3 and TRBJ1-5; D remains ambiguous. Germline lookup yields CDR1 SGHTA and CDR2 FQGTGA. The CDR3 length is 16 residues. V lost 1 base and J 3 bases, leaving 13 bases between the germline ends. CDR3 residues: CASSLIGTEDNQPQHF. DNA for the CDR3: TGTGCCAGCAGCTTAATTGGTACAGAGGACAATCAGCCCCAGCATTTT.

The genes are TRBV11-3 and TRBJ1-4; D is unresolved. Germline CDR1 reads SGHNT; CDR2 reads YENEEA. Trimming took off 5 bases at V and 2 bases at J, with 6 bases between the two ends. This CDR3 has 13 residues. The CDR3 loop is CASSRPTNEKLFF. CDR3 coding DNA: TGTGCCAGCAGCCGCCCGACTAATGAAAAACTGTTTTTT.

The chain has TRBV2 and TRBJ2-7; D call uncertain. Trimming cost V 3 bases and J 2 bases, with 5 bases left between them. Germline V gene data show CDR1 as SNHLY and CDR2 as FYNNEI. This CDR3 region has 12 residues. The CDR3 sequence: CASSDRTYEQYF. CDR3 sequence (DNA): TGTGCCAGCAGTGACAGAACCTACGAGCAGTACTTC. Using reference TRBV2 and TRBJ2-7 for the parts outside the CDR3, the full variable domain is EPEVTQTPSHQVTQMGQEVILRCVPISNHLYFYWYRQILGQKVEFLVSFYNNEISEKSEIFDDQFSVERPDGSNFTLKIRSTKLEDSAMYFCASSDRTYEQYFGPGTRLTVT.

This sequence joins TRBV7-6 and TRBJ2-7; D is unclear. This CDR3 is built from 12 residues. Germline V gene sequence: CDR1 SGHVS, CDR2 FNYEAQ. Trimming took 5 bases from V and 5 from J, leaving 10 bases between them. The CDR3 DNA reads TGTGCCAGCAGCCAATATGCGGACGAGCAGTACTTC. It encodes CASSQYADEQYF.

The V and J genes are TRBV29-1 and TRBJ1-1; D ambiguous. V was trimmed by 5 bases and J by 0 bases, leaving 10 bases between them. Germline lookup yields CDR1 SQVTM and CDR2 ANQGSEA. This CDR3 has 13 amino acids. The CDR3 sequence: CSVYKRLNTEAFF. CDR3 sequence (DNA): TGCAGCGTTTATAAAAGGTTGAACACTGAAGCTTTCTTT.

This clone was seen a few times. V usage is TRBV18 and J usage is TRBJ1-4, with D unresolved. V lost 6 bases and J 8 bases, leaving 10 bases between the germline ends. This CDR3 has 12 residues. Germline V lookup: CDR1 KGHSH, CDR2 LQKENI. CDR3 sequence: CASSDEGEKLFF. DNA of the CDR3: TGTGCCAGCTCGGACGAAGGAGAAAAACTGTTTTTT.

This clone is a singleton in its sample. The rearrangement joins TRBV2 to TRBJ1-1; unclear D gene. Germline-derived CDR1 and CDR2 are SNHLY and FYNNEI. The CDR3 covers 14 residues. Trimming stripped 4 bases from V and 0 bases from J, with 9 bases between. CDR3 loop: CASSVGGLNTEAFF. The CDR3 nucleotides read TGTGCCAGCAGTGTGGGAGGCCTGAACACTGAAGCTTTCTTT.

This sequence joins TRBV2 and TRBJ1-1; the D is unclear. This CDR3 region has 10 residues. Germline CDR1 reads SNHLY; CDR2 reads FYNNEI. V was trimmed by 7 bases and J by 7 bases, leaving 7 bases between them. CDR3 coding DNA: TGTGCCAGCAAAGGGAATGAAGCTTTCTTT. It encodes CASKGNEAFF.

CDR3: CAWSRTSSQETQYF. CDR3 bases: TGTGCCTGGAGCCGAACTAGCTCCCAAGAGACCCAGTACTTC. The chain has TRBV30 and TRBJ2-5; weak D call: TRBD2 (6 bases). Germline V gene sequence: CDR1 GTSNPN, CDR2 SVGIG (reference sequence). V was shortened by 3 bases and J by 1 base, with 12 bases between the two germline ends. The CDR3 length is 14 residues.

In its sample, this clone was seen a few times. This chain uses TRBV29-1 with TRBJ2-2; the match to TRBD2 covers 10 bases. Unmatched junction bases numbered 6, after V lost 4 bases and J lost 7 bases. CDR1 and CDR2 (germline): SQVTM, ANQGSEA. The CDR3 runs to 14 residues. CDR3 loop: CSVGLRTSGGELFF. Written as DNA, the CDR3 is TGCAGCGTTGGGCTGAGGACTAGCGGCGGGGAGCTGTTTTTT.

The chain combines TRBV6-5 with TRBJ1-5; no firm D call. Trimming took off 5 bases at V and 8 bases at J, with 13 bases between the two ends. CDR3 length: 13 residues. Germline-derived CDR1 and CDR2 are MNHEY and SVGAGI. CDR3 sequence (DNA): TGTGCCAGCAGTCGGACTCTCGGGGAGCCCCAGCATTTT. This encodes CASSRTLGEPQHF.

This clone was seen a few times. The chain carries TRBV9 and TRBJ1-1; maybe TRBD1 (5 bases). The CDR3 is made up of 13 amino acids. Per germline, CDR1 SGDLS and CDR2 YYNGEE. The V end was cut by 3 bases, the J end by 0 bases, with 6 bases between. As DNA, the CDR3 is TGTGCCAGCAGCGCGACAGTGAACACTGAAGCTTTCTTT. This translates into CASSATVNTEAFF.

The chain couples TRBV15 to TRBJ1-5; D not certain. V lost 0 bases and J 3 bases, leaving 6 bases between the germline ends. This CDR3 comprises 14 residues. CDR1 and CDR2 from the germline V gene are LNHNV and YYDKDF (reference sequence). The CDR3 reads CATSRDRTNQPQHF. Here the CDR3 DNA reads TGTGCCACCAGCAGAGATCGGACCAATCAGCCCCAGCATTTT. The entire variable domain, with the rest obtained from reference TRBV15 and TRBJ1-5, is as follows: DAMVIQNPRYQVTQFGKPVTLSCSQTLNHNVMYWYQQKSSQAPKLLFHYYDKDFNNEADTPDNFQSRRPNTSFCFLDIRSPGLGDTAMYLCATSRDRTNQPQHFGDGTRLSIL.

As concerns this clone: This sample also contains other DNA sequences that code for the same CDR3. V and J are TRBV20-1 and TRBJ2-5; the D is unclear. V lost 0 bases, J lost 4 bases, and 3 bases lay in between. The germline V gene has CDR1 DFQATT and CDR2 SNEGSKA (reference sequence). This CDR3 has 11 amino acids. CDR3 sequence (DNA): TGCAGTGCTAGAGATAGAGAGACCCAGTACTTC. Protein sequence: CSARDRETQYF.

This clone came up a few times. CDR3: CASSWDVEAFF. The CDR3 DNA reads TGTGCCAGCAGCTGGGACGTTGAAGCTTTCTTT. The J gene is TRBJ1-1, the V gene TRBV2, with a tentative D call TRBD1 (5 bases). The germline V gene has CDR1 SNHLY and CDR2 FYNNEI. Trimming stripped 6 bases from V and 7 bases from J, with 9 bases between. CDR3 size: 11 residues.

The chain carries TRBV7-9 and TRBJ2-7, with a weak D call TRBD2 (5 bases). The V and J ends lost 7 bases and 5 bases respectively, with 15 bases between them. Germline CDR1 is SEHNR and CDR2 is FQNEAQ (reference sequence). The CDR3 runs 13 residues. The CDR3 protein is CASKGIRGHEQYF. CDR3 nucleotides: TGTGCCAGCAAGGGAATTAGAGGGCACGAGCAGTACTTC. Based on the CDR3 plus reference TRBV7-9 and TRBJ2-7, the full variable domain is DTGVSQNPRHKITKRGQNVTFRCDPISEHNRLYWYRQTLGQGPEFLTYFQNEAQLEKSRLLSDRFSAERPKGSFSTLEIQRTEQGDSAMYLCASKGIRGHEQYFGPGTRLTVT.

CDR3 in DNA: TGTGCCAGCAGCTTTTACCGGGACACCCTCAATGAGCAGTTCTTC. This encodes CASSFYRDTLNEQFF. The J gene is TRBJ2-1, the V gene TRBV11-3; tentatively, D is TRBD1 (6 bases). This CDR3 is built from 15 residues. Trimming left V 3 bases short and J 6 bases short, with 15 bases between. The germline V gene encodes CDR1 SGHNT and CDR2 YENEEA.

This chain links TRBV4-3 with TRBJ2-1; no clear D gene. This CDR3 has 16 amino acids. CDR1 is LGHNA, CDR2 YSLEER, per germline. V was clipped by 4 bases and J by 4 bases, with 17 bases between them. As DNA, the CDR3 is TGCGCCAGCAGCCCGGCACGCGGTACAAGGTACAATGAGCAGTTCTTC. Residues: CASSPARGTRYNEQFF.

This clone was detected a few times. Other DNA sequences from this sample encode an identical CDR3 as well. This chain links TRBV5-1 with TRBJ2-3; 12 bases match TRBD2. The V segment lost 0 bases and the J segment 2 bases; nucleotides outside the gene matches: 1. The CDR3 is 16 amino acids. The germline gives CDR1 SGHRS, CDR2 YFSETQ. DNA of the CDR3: TGCGCCAGCAGCTTGGGGACTAGCGGGGTCACAGATACGCAGTATTTT. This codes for CASSLGTSGVTDTQYF.

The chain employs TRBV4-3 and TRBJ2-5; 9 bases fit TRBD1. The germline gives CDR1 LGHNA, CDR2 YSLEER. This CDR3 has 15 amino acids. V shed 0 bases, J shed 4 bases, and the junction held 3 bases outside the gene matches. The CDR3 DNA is TGCGCCAGCAGCCAAGAAACAGGGGGCTCAGAGACCCAGTACTTC. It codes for CASSQETGGSETQYF.

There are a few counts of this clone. The CDR3 sequence: CASSRLGGRGGELFF. DNA of the CDR3: TGTGCCAGCAGCCGCCTCGGGGGCCGGGGCGGGGAGCTGTTTTTT. The V and J genes are TRBV11-3 and TRBJ2-2, with D perhaps being TRBD1 or TRBD2 (6 bases each). The CDR3 is 15 amino acids. Trimming took off 5 bases at V and 7 bases at J, with 17 bases between the two ends. Germline-derived CDR1 and CDR2 are SGHNT and YENEEA.

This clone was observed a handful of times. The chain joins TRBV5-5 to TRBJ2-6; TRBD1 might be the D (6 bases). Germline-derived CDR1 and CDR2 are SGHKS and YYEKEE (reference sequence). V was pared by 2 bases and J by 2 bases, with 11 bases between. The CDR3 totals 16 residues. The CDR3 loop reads CASSFPGAAGANVLTF. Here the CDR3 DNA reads TGTGCCAGCAGCTTTCCAGGGGCGGCTGGGGCCAACGTCCTGACTTTC.

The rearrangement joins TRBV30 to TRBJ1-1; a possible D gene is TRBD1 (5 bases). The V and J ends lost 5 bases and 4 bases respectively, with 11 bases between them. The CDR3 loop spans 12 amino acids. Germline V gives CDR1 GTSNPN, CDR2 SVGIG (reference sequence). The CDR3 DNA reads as TGTGCCTGGGCGAGGGGTGGCACTGAAGCTTTCTTT. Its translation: CAWARGGTEAFF.